The 16 T cell receptor beta chains below all came from one sample that was sequenced in a study of somatic mutations in cytotoxic T cells in rheumatoid arthritis. The protocol was immunoSEQ multiplex PCR, while the TCRdb copy is restricted to in-frame clones and leaves out a portion. The sample holds several thousand clones; approximately 80% are singletons and the top ten take 4.5% to 5.5%. The sequencing sample was made of CD8+ T cells sorted from blood. Source of these receptors: an adult with rheumatoid arthritis.

V and J are TRBV5-6 and TRBJ1-1, with 9 nucleotides matching TRBD1. Germline loops: CDR1 SGHDT, CDR2 YYEEEE. The V gene end was trimmed by 5 bases and the J gene end by 5 bases; junction bases not matched to a gene: 7. The CDR3 consists of 14 residues. CDR3: CASRPGQGFTEAFF. In nucleotides, the CDR3 is TGTGCCAGCAGACCCGGACAGGGGTTTACTGAAGCTTTCTTT.

V gene TRBV7-9 combines with J gene TRBJ2-5; 7 nucleotides line up with TRBD1. The CDR3 has 16 amino acids. Trimming removed 8 bases from V and 7 bases from J; junction bases left unmatched: 19. Germline V lookup: CDR1 SEHNR, CDR2 FQNEAQ (reference sequence). CDR3 in DNA: TGTGCCAGCGGGGAAGGGACAGTAAACCCCGGGTGGACCCAGTACTTC. This translates into CASGEGTVNPGWTQYF. Together with reference TRBV7-9 and TRBJ2-5, the CDR3 gives the full variable domain: DTGVSQNPRHKITKRGQNVTFRCDPISEHNRLYWYRQTLGQGPEFLTYFQNEAQLEKSRLLSDRFSAERPKGSFSTLEIQRTEQGDSAMYLCASGEGTVNPGWTQYFGPGTRLLVL.

In regard to this clone: One end of the junction is discordant with germline, which a read error may explain. V is TRBV7-7 and J is TRBJ2-5; either TRBD1 or TRBD2 may fit D (6 bases each). Germline V gene sequence: CDR1 SSHAT, CDR2 FNYEAQ (reference sequence). The CDR3 loop spans 15 amino acids. CDR3 nucleotides: TGTGCTAGCAGCCCCAGTTCGTCGGGGGCCGAGACCCAGTACTTC. Protein sequence: CASSPSSSGAETQYF.

The rearrangement uses TRBV9 and TRBJ1-2, with D perhaps TRBD1 (5 bases). The CDR3 runs 16 residues. Trimming removed 0 bases at V and 4 bases at J, with 16 bases between. The V gene's germline CDR1 is SGDLS and CDR2 YYNGEE. CDR3 sequence reads: CASSVGGAAGAYGYTF. The CDR3 DNA sequence: TGTGCCAGCAGCGTAGGAGGGGCGGCAGGCGCCTATGGCTACACCTTC.

The V call is TRBV6-4, the J call TRBJ2-2, with D tentatively TRBD1 (5 bases). CDR1 and CDR2 (germline): MRHNA, SNTAGT. CDR3 size: 13 residues. Trimming removed 5 bases from V and 1 base from J, with 5 bases in between. The CDR3 region is CASSQGNTGELFF. DNA of the CDR3: TGTGCCAGCAGTCAGGGGAACACCGGGGAGCTGTTTTTT.

V is TRBV2 and J is TRBJ1-1, with unresolved D. V lost 2 bases to trimming and J lost 0 bases, with 10 bases between them. Germline assignment: CDR1 SNHLY and CDR2 FYNNEI. The CDR3 has 15 residues. The CDR3 protein is CASSEFQVMNTEAFF. The CDR3, as DNA: TGTGCCAGCAGTGAATTTCAGGTGATGAACACTGAAGCTTTCTTT.

The V gene is TRBV2, the J gene TRBJ1-2, with 8 positions matching TRBD1. CDR1 is SNHLY, CDR2 FYNNEI, per germline. V shed 2 bases and J 6 bases; nucleotides not matched to a gene: 14. There are 17 residues in the CDR3. The CDR3 DNA is TGTGCCAGCAGTGAAAGGGGGAGGACAGGGCCCTCGGATGGCTACACCTTC. This translates into CASSERGRTGPSDGYTF. Complete variable domain (other parts from reference TRBV2 and TRBJ1-2): EPEVTQTPSHQVTQMGQEVILRCVPISNHLYFYWYRQILGQKVEFLVSFYNNEISEKSEIFDDQFSVERPDGSNFTLKIRSTKLEDSAMYFCASSERGRTGPSDGYTFGSGTRLTVV.

This clone occurred a few times. V gene TRBV7-8 combines with J gene TRBJ2-7; TRBD1 agrees at 7 bases. V shed 5 bases and J 5 bases; nucleotides not matched to a gene: 15. Germline assignment: CDR1 SGHVS and CDR2 FQNEAQ. CDR3 length: 16 amino acids. The CDR3: CASSPRPDRVAHEQYF. The DNA of the CDR3 is TGTGCCAGCAGCCCAAGACCCGACAGGGTAGCCCACGAGCAGTACTTC.

The J gene is TRBJ1-4, the V gene TRBV19; no clear D gene. This CDR3 is built from 15 residues. Germline CDR1 is LNHDA and CDR2 is SQIVND (reference sequence). V lost 5 bases and J lost 7, with 17 bases in between. The CDR3 DNA reads TGTGCCAGTAGTCCCACCTTTAGGGTCGGTGAAAAACTGTTTTTT. Amino acids: CASSPTFRVGEKLFF.

The chain carries TRBV4-3 and TRBJ2-3; TRBD2 might be the D (6 bases). Germline values: CDR1 LGHNA, CDR2 YSLEER. The V end was cut by 0 bases, the J end by 3 bases, with 22 bases between. The CDR3 contains 19 residues. In DNA form, the CDR3 reads TGCGCCAGCAGCCAAGATATGGTAGCGGACTCCTTAGGTACAGATACGCAGTATTTT. It yields the protein CASSQDMVADSLGTDTQYF.

The J gene is TRBJ2-5, the V gene TRBV4-1; D is possibly TRBD2 (6 bases). Germline V CDR1 and CDR2: MGHRA, YSYEKL. This CDR3 spans 14 amino acids. V was pared by 3 bases and J by 5 bases, with 13 bases between. This CDR3 is CASSHWGVGETQYF. In DNA, the CDR3 is TGCGCCAGCAGCCACTGGGGGGTAGGCGAGACCCAGTACTTC.

The chain couples TRBV11-2 to TRBJ2-1; 12 bases map to TRBD2. Germline V gives CDR1 SGHAT, CDR2 FQNNGV. The CDR3 has 17 residues. The J segment lost 7 bases and the V segment lost 3 bases, leaving 10 bases of the junction unmatched. CDR3 residues: CASSFSRLAGVGNEQFF. In DNA form, the CDR3 reads TGTGCCAGCAGCTTTTCTAGACTAGCGGGAGTAGGGAATGAGCAGTTCTTC.

This rearrangement joins TRBV4-1 to TRBJ2-7; TRBD2 aligns across 8 bases. CDR3 size: 16 residues. The V segment lost 0 bases and the J segment 4 bases; nucleotides outside the gene matches: 8. Per germline, CDR1 MGHRA and CDR2 YSYEKL. The CDR3 DNA is TGCGCCAGCAGCCAAGAAGAAAGCGGGAGTTCTTACGAGCAGTACTTC. It specifies CASSQEESGSSYEQYF.

The chain joins TRBV11-2 to TRBJ2-5; no definite D call. Looked up from germline, CDR1 is SGHAT and CDR2 is FQNNGV. CDR3 length: 14 residues. With 5 bases removed from V and 5 bases from J, the gap between germline ends came to 15 bases. CDR3: CASSRVDPTETQYF. For the CDR3, the DNA is TGTGCCAGCAGCCGAGTCGACCCTACGGAGACCCAGTACTTC.

The chain uses TRBV27 and TRBJ2-2; unclear D gene. Germline loops: CDR1 MNHEY, CDR2 SMNVEV (reference sequence). The CDR3 loop spans 11 amino acids. Trimming left V 9 bases short and J 7 bases short, with 9 bases between. CDR3 in amino acids: CASSYYGELFF. The DNA of the CDR3 is TGTGCCAGTTCCTATTACGGGGAGCTGTTTTTT.

The rearrangement joins TRBV7-6 to TRBJ2-7, with 12 bases aligning to TRBD2. The CDR3 extends over 15 amino acids. After removal of 4 bases from V and 3 bases from J, the junction contained 4 bases not matched to a gene. Germline loops: CDR1 SGHVS, CDR2 FNYEAQ. The DNA of the CDR3 is TGTGCCAGCAGCTCAACTAGCGGGGGGAGCTACGAGCAGTACTTC. This codes for CASSSTSGGSYEQYF.